This TCR beta chain was captured in a study of response to subunit inactivated influenza vaccine. CDR3 length: 15 amino acids. V was cut by 4 bases and J by 1 base, with 14 bases left in between. CDR1 and CDR2 (germline): SGHRS, YFSETQ. TCRdb passed the RT-PCR reads through MiXCR, listing each CDR3 protein once. Of about 780,000 distinct CDR3 sequences in the sample, about 18% were seen once. As regards this clonotype: Its antigen is still unknown.

Notes on the study in general: Authors suggested each seasonal flu vaccination may recruit only limited numbers of new T cells.

This clonotype was obtained from a man aged 45-65 years who received an inactivated influenza vaccine. Sequences were derived from PBMCs from blood, sampled around 5 days after vaccination. The V and J genes are TRBV5-1 and TRBJ1-1, with D tentatively TRBD1 (5 bases). The CDR3, as DNA: TGCGCCAGCAGCCCACGACAGACCCAGAACACTGAAGCTTTCTTT. This gives the protein CASSPRQTQNTEAFF.